This TCR beta chain stems from a study of post-analysis software for immune sequencing data. The study, taken as a whole, reports: The authors found that F measure strongly co-clustered same-batch samples. Higher frequency in patients than in controls was seen for about 5 TRBV segments, with TRBV5-6, TRBV5-1 and TRBV20-1 among them.

Presence of unique molecular identifiers characterized the TCR beta cDNA libraries. A population of roughly 0.9 to 11 million T cells gave rise to roughly 0.5 million cDNA molecules. TCRdb redid the calling of the PCR reads with MiXCR, one entry per CDR3 protein. The table records 600,000 to 700,000 distinct CDR3 sequences, around 64% of them present only once. With respect to this clonotype: The antigen is unknown.

The CDR3 has 14 residues. Germline CDR1 is SGHRS and CDR2 is YFSETQ. Trimming removed 1 base from V and 2 bases from J, with 8 bases in between. The chain carries TRBV5-1 and TRBJ2-3; D tentatively reads TRBD1 or TRBD2 (5 bases each). Material: blood. The TCR was taken from a girl aged 2 to 10 with multiple sclerosis. The CDR3 here is CASSLWGTTDTQYF. The CDR3 DNA reads TGCGCCAGCAGCTTGTGGGGGACCACAGATACGCAGTATTTT.